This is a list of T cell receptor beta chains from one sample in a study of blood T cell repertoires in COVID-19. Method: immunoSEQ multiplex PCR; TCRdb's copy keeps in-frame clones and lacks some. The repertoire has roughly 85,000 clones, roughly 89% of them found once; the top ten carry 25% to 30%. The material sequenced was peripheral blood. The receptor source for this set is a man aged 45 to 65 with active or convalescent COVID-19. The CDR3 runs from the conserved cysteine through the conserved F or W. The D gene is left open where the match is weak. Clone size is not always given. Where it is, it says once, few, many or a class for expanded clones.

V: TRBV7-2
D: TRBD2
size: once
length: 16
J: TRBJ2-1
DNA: TGTGCCAGCAGCCCGGGACTAGCGGGGCGAAAGGGTGAGCAGTTCTTC
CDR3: CASSPGLAGRKGEQFF

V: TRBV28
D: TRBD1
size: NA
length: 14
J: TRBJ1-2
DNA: TGTGCCAGCAGTTCCGGGACAGGGGCCTATGGCTACACCTTC
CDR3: CASSSGTGAYGYTF

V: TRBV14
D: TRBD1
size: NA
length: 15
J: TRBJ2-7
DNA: TGTGCCAGCAGCCAATTCGGGACAGGGTTTGTCGAGCAGTACTTC
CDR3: CASSQFGTGFVEQYF

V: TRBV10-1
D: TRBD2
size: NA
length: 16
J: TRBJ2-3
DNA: TGCGCCAGCAGTGAGGGCGGTGGCGGGAGAAGAGATACGCAGTATTTT
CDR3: CASSEGGGGRRDTQYF

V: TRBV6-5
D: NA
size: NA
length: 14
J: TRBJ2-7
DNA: TGTGCCAGCAGTCGGGACACGGCATCCTACGAGCAGTACTTC
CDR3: CASSRDTASYEQYF

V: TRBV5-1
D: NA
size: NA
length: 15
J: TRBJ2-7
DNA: TGCGCCAGCAGCTTGAACCTAGCGTCTGTCTACGAGCAGTACTTC
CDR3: CASSLNLASVYEQYF

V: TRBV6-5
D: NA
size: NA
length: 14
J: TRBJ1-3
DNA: TGTGCCAGCAGTAGAAGGGGGACTGGAAACACCATATATTTT
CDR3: CASSRRGTGNTIYF

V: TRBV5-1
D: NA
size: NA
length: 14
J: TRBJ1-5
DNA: TGCGCCAGCAGTAATCGGGACACCAATCAGCCCCAGCATTTT
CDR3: CASSNRDTNQPQHF

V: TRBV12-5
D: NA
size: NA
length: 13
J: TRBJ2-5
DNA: TGTGCTAGTTCCTCGCGGGCCCTAGGGCCCCAGTACTTC
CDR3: CASSSRALGPQYF

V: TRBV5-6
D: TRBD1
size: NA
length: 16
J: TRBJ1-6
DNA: TGTGCCAGCAGCCCCCTCCGGGACAGGGGACGGTCACCCCTCCACTTT
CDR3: CASSPLRDRGRSPLHF

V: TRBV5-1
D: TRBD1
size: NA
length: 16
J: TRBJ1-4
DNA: TGCGCCAGCAGCTTGGGGTACGACAGGGGAGAGGAAAAACTGTTTTTT
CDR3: CASSLGYDRGEEKLFF

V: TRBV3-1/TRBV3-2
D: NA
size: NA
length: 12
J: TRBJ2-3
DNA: TGTGCCAGCGCCGCTAAAACAGATACGCAGTATTTT
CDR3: CASAAKTDTQYF

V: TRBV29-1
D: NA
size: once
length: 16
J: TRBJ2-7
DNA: TGCAGCGTTGGGTCGGGGGTTTCCACACCCTTGTACGAGCAGTACTTC
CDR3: CSVGSGVSTPLYEQYF

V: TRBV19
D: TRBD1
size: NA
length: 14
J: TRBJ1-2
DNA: TGTGCCAGTAGTAGGTCGGGACAGGGCTATGGCTACACCTTC
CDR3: CASSRSGQGYGYTF

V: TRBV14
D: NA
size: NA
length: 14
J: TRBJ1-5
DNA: TGTGCCAGCAGCCAGTTCCTATTCGATCAGCCCCAGCATTTT
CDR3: CASSQFLFDQPQHF

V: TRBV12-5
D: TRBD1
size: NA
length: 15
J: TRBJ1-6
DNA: TGTGCTAGTGGTTTGCGGACAGGGAGTAATTCACCCCTCCACTTT
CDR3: CASGLRTGSNSPLHF

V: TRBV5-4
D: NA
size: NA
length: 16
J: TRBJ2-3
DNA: TGTGCCAGCAGCCTGGCCCGGGGGGCCGGCACAGATACGCAGTATTTT
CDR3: CASSLARGAGTDTQYF

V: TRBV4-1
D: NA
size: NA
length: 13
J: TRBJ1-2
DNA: TGCGCCAGCAGCCTCGAGGCTAACTATGGCTACACCTTC
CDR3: CASSLEANYGYTF

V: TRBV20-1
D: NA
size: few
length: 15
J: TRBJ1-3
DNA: TGCAGTGCTAGTGGAGAACTAGGGTCTGGAAACACCATATATTTT
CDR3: CSASGELGSGNTIYF

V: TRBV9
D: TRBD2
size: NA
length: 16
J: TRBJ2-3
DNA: TGTGCCAGCAGCGTAGAGGAGCGGGGGAACGTAGATACGCAGTATTTT
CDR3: CASSVEERGNVDTQYF

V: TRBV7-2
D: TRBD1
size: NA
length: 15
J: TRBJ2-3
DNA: TGTGCCAGCAGCTCCCAGGGGGCTTACACAGATACGCAGTATTTT
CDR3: CASSSQGAYTDTQYF

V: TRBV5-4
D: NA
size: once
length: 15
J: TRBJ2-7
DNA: TGTGCCAGCAGCTTGGACAGGGCAATAATCTACGAGCAGTACTTC
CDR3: CASSLDRAIIYEQYF

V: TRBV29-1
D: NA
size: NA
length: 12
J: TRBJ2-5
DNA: TGCAGCGGGAGGGGGGGGCAAGAGACCCAGTACTTC
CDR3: CSGRGGQETQYF

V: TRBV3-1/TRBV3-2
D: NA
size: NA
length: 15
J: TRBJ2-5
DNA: TGTGCCAGCAGCCCAAGTGGGGGGGGCGGAGAGACCCAGTACTTC
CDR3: CASSPSGGGGETQYF

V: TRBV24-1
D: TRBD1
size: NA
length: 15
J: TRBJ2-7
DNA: TGTGCCACCAGTGATTTTAAACAGGGGAGACACGAGCAGTACTTC
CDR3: CATSDFKQGRHEQYF

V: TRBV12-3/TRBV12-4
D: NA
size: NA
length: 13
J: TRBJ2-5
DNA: TGTGCCAGCAGTTTAAGGGGTGTAGAGACCCAGTACTTC
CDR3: CASSLRGVETQYF

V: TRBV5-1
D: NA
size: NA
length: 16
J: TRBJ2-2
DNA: TGCGCCAGCAGCATTAAAGCTTCGTCGGGGACCGGGGAGCTGTTTTTT
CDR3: CASSIKASSGTGELFF

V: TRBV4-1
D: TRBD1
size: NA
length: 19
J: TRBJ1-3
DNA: TGCGCCAGCAGCCAAGAAGGACAGGGTAATATCCTGGCTGGAAACACCATATATTTT
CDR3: CASSQEGQGNILAGNTIYF

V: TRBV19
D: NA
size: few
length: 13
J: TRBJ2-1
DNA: TGTGCCAGTATGTTCGTCGGGGAGAATGAGCAGTTCTTC
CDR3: CASMFVGENEQFF

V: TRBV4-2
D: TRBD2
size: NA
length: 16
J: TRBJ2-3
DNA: TGTGCCAGCAGCCAGAGACTAGCGGGGGCAACAGATACGCAGTATTTT
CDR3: CASSQRLAGATDTQYF

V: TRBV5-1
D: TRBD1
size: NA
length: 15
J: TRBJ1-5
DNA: TGCGCCAGCAGCCCGAGGACAGGGGGGGATCAGCCCCAGCATTTT
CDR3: CASSPRTGGDQPQHF

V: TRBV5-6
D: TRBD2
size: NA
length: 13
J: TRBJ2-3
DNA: TGTGCCAGCAGCCCTGGGGAGGGCAAGACGCAGTATTTT
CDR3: CASSPGEGKTQYF

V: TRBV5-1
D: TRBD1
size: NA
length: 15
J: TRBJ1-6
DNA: TGCGCCAGCAGCCTAACGACAGGGGACAATTCACCCCTCCACTTT
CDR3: CASSLTTGDNSPLHF

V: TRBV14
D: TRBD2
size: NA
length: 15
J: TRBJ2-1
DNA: TGTGCCAGCAGCCCTGTGGGTGGGAGGGCCAATGAGCAGTTCTTC
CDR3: CASSPVGGRANEQFF

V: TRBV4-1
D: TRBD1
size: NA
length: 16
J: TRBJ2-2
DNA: TGCGCCAGCAGCCAAGTGGGGACAGTTAATACCGGGGAGCTGTTTTTT
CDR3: CASSQVGTVNTGELFF

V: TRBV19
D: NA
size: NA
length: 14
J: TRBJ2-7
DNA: TGTGCCAGTAGTATGGCCCCCGCCCTCTCCGAGCAGTACTTC
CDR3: CASSMAPALSEQYF

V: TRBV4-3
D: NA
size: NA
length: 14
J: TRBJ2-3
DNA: TGCGCCAGCAGTCTCAGATCGAACACAGATACGCAGTATTTT
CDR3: CASSLRSNTDTQYF

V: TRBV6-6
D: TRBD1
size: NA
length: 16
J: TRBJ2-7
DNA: TGTGCCAGCAGCAAAACCGGGACAGGGGGCCTCTACGAGCAGTACTTC
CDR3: CASSKTGTGGLYEQYF

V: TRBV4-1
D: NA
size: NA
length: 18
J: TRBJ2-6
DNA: TGCGCCAGCACGGAGTACCCCCAGCAGCTCTCTGGGGCCAACGTCCTGACTTTC
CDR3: CASTEYPQQLSGANVLTF